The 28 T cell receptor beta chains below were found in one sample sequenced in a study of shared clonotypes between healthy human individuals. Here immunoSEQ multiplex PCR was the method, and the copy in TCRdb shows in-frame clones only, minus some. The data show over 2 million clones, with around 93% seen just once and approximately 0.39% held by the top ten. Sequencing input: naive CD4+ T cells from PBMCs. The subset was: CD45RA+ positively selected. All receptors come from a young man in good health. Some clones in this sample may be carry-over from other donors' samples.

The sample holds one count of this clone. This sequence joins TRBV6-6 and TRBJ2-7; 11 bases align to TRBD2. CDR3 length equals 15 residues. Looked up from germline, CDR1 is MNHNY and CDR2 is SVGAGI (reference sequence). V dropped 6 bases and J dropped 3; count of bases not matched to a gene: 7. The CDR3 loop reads CASSPITSGSYEQYF. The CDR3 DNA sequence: TGTGCCAGCAGCCCTATCACTAGCGGGAGCTACGAGCAGTACTTC.

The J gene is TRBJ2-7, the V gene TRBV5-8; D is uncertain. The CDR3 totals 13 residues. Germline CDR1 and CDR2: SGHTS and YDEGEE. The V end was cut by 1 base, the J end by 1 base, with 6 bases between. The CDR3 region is CASSLWLSYEQYF. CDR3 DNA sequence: TGTGCCAGCAGCTTGTGGCTTTCCTACGAGCAGTACTTC.

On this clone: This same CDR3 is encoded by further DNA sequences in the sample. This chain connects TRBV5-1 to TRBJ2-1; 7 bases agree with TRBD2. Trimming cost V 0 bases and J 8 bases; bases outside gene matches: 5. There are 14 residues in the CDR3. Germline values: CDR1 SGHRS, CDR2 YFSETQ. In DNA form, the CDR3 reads TGCGCCAGCAGCTTGGGGACTAGTGGGGATGAGCAGTTCTTC. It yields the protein CASSLGTSGDEQFF.

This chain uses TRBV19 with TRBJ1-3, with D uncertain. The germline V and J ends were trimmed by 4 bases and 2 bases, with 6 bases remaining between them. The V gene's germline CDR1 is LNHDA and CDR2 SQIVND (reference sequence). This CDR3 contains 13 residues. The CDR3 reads CASSTSTGNTIYF. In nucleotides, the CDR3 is TGTGCCAGTAGTACTTCAACTGGAAACACCATATATTTT.

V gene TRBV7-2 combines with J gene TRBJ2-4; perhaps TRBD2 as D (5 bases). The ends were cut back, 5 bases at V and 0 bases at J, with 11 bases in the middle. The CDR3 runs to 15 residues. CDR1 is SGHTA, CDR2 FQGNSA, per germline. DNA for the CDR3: TGTGCCAGCAGCGGAGGAGGAACAGCCAAAAACATTCAGTACTTC. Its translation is CASSGGGTAKNIQYF.

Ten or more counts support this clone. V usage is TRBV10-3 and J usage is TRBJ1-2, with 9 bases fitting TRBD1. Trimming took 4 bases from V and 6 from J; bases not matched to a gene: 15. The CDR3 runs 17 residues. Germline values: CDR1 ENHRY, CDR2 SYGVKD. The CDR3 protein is CAISARPGQGGVHGYTF. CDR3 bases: TGTGCCATCAGTGCTAGACCGGGACAGGGAGGGGTTCATGGCTACACCTTC.

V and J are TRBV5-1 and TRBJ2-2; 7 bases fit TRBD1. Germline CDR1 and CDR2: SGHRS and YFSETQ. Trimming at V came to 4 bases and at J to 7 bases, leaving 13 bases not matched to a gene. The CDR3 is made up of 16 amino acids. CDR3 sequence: CASSPPGRGLIGELFF. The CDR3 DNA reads TGCGCCAGCAGCCCCCCGGGCAGGGGGTTGATCGGGGAGCTGTTTTTT.

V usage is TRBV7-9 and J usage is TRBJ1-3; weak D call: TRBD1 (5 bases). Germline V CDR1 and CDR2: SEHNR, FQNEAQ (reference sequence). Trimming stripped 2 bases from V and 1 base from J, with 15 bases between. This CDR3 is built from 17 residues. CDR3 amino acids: CASSLHEAPGSGNTIYF. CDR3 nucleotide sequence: TGTGCCAGCAGCTTACATGAAGCCCCAGGGTCTGGAAACACCATATATTTT.

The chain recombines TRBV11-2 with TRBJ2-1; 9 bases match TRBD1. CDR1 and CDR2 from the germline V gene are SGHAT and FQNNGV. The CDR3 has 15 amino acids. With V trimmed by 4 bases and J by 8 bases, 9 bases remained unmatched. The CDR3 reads CASSSQGAMWDEQFF. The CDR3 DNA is TGTGCCAGCAGCTCACAGGGGGCTATGTGGGATGAGCAGTTCTTC.

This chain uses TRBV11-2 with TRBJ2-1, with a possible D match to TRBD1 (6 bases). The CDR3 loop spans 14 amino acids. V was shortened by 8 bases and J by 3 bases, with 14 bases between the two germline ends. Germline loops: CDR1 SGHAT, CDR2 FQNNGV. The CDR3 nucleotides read TGTGCCAGCCTCTGGCAGGGGAACTACAATGAGCAGTTCTTC. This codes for CASLWQGNYNEQFF.

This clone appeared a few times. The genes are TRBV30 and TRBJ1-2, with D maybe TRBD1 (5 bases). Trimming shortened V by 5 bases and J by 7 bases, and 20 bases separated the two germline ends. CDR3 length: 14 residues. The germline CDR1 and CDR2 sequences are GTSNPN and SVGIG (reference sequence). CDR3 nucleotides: TGTGCCTGGGCATCCAGGGTGGTGGTAGGTGGCTACACCTTC. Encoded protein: CAWASRVVVGGYTF.

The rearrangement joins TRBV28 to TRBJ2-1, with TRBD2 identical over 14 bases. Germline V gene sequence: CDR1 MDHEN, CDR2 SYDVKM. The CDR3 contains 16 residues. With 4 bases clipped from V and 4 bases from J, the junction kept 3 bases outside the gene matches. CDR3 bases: TGTGCCAGCAGTTCACGGACTAGCGGGAGGTACAATGAGCAGTTCTTC. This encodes CASSSRTSGRYNEQFF.

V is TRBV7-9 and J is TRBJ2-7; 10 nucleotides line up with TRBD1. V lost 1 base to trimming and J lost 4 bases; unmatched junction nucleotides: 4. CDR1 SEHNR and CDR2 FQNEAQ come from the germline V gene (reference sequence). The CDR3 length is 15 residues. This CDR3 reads CASSLGQGAQYEQYF. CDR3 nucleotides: TGTGCCAGCAGCTTAGGACAGGGGGCGCAATACGAGCAGTACTTC. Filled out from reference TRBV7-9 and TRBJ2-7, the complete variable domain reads DTGVSQNPRHKITKRGQNVTFRCDPISEHNRLYWYRQTLGQGPEFLTYFQNEAQLEKSRLLSDRFSAERPKGSFSTLEIQRTEQGDSAMYLCASSLGQGAQYEQYFGPGTRLTVT.

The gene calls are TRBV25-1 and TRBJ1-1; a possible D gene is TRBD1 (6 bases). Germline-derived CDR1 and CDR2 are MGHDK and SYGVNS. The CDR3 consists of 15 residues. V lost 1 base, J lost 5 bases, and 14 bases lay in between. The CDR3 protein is CASSEFQGRITEAFF. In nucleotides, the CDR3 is TGTGCCAGCAGTGAATTTCAGGGGAGGATAACTGAAGCTTTCTTT.

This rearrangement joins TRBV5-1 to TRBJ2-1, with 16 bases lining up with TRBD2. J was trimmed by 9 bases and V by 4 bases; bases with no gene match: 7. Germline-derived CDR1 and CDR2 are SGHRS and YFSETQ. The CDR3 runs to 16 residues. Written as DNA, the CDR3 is TGCGCCAGCAGCGGGGGACTAGCGGGAGGGCCGGGTGAGCAGTTCTTC. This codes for CASSGGLAGGPGEQFF. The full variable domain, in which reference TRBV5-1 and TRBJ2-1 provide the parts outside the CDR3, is KAGVTQTPRYLIKTRGQQVTLSCSPISGHRSVSWYQQTPGQGLQFLFEYFSETQRNKGNFPGRFSGRQFSNSRSEMNVSTLELGDSALYLCASSGGLAGGPGEQFFGPGTRLTVL.

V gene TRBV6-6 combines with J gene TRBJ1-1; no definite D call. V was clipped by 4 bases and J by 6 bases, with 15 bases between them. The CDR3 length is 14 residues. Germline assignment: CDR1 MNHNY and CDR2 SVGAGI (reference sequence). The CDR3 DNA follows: TGTGCCAGCAGTTCCACTGCCCGAAGGGCTGAAGCTTTCTTT. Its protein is CASSSTARRAEAFF.

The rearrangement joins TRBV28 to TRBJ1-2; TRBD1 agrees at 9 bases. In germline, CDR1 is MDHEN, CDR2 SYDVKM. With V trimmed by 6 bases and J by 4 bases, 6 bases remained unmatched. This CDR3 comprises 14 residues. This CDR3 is CASSVRTGAYGYTF. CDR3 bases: TGTGCCAGCAGCGTACGGACAGGGGCCTATGGCTACACCTTC.

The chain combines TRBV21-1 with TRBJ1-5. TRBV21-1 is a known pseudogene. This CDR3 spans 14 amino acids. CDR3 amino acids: CASSPQESNQPQHF. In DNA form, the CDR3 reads TGTGCCAGCAGCCCGCAAGAAAGCAATCAGCCCCAGCATTTT.

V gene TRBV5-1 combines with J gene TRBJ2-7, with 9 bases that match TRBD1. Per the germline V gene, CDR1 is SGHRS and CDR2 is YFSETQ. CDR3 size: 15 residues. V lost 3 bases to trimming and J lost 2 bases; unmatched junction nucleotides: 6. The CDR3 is CASSSGQGVTYEQYF. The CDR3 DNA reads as TGCGCCAGCAGCTCGGGACAGGGAGTAACCTACGAGCAGTACTTC.

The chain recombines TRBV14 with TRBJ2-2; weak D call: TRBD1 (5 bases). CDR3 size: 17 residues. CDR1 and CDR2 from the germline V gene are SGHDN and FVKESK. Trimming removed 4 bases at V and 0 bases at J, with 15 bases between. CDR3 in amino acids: CASSRQGFSANTGELFF. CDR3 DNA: TGTGCCAGCAGCCGGCAGGGTTTTTCAGCGAACACCGGGGAGCTGTTTTTT.

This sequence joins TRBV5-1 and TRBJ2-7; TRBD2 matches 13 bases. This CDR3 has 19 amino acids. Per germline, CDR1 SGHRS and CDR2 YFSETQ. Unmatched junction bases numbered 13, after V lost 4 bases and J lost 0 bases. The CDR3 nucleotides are TGCGCCAGCAGCCGAACCCTGGGACTAGCGGGGTTGAACTCCTACGAGCAGTACTTC. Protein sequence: CASSRTLGLAGLNSYEQYF.

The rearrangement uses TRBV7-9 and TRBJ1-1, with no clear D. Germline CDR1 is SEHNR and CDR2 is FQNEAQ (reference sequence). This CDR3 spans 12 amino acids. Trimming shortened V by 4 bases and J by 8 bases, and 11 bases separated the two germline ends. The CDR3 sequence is CASSWPLAEAFF. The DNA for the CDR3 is TGTGCCAGCAGCTGGCCTTTGGCGGAAGCTTTCTTT.

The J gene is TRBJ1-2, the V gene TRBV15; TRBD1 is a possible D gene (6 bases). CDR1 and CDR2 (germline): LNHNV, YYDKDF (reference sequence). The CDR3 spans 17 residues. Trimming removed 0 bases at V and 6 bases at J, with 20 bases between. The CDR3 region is CATSRDPGAGGPNGYTF. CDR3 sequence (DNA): TGTGCCACCAGCAGAGATCCGGGCGCGGGGGGGCCTAATGGCTACACCTTC.

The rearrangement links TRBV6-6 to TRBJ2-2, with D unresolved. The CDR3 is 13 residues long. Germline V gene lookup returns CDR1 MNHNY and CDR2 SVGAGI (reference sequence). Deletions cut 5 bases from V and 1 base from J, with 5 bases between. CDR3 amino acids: CASSKKNTGELFF. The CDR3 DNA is TGTGCCAGCAGTAAAAAGAACACCGGGGAGCTGTTTTTT.

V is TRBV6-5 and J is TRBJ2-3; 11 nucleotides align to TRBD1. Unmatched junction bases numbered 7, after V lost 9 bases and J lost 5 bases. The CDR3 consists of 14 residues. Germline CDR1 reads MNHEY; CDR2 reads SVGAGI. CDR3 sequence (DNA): TGTGCCAGTAGGGGGACAGGGGGACTAGATACGCAGTATTTT. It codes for CASRGTGGLDTQYF.

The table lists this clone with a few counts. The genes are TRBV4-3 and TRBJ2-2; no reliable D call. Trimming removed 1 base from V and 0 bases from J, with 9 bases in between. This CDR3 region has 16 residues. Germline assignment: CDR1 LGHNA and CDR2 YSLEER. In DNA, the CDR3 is TGCGCCAGCAGCCAAGGAAGGAGTTCGAACACCGGGGAGCTGTTTTTT. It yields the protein CASSQGRSSNTGELFF.

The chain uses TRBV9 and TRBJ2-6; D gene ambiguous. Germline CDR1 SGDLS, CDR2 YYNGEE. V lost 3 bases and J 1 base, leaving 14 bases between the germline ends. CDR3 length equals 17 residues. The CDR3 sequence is CASSEAFSSSGANVLTF. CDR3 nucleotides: TGTGCCAGCAGCGAGGCCTTCAGCTCGTCTGGGGCCAACGTCCTGACTTTC. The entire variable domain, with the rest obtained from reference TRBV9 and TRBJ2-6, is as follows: DSGVTQTPKHLITATGQRVTLRCSPRSGDLSVYWYQQSLDQGLQFLIQYYNGEERAKGNILERFSAQQFPDLHSELNLSSLELGDSALYFCASSEAFSSSGANVLTFGAGSRLTVL.

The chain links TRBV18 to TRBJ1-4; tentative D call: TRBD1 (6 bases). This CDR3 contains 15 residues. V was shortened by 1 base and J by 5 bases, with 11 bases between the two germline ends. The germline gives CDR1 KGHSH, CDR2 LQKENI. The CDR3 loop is CASSPRVQGNEKLFF. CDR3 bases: TGTGCCAGCTCACCACGAGTACAGGGAAATGAAAAACTGTTTTTT.